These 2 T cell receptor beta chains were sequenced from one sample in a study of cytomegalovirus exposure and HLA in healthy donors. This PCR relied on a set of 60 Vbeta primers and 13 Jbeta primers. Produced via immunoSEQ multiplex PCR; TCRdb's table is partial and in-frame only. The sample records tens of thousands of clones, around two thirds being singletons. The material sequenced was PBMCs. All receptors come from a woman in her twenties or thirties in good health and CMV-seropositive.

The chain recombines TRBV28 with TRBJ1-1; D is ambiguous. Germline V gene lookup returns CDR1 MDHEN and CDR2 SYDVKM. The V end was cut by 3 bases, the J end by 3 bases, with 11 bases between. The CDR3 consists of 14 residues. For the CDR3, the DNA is TGTGCCAGCAGTTTGGGTGGACTGTACACTGAAGCTTTCTTT. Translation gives CASSLGGLYTEAFF.

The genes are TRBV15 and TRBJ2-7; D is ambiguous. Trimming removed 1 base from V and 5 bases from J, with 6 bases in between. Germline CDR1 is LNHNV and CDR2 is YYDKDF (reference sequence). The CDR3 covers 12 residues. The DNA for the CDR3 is TGTGCCACCAGCAGAGCAGGCCACGAGCAGTACTTC. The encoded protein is CATSRAGHEQYF.